The present TCR beta chain was sequenced within a study of T cell clusters in autoimmune cytopenias. This clonotype is called medium-sized based on its frequency. This CDR3 region has 14 residues. Germline lookup yields CDR1 KGHDR and CDR2 SFDVKD. About 37,500 genome equivalents of blood DNA were amplified for TRB. TRB was amplified by touch-down multiplex PCR, primer pools A and B combined. TCRdb reprocessed the multiplex PCR reads, with one entry per CDR3 protein and no DNA. The repertoire table contains some 3,000 distinct CDR3 sequences. Sequencing was done on a sample of peripheral blood. The receptor was derived from a human donor with an autoimmune cytopenia or autoimmune hepatitis (not recorded which). The gene calls are TRBV24-1 and TRBJ2-2; the D call from TCRdb, TRBD1, cannot be confirmed without DNA. This CDR3 reads CATGGGVGTGELFF.